Detailed here is one TCR beta chain. What it binds is unknown. Its ends do not fully match the called genes, so a read error is possible. CD25-based Treg depletion was applied to purified naive CD4+ T cells. Constant-region reverse primers amplified full-length variable regions, followed by semi-nested Nested Universal Primer A PCR. In TCRdb, the 5' RACE reads were re-called with MiXCR into one record per CDR3 protein. In the table there are 6,000 or so distinct CDR3 sequences, 50% to 60% of which are singletons. The CDR3 extends over 13 amino acids. In germline, CDR1 is SGDLS, CDR2 YYNGEE. Overall study findings and caveats: The TCR gene usage of tumor memory CD4+ T cells clustered together with blood and lymph node memory CD4+ cells and with lymph node naive CD4+ cells. Greatest tumor Treg TCR overlap was with tumor naive CD4+ cells.

The sequenced sample consisted of naive CD4+ T cells sorted from blood. Subset here: naive CD4+ T cells, CD4+CD45RA+CD25-. The sequence was obtained from a female donor with breast cancer. The gene calls are TRBV9 and TRBJ1-2; D gene uncertain. CDR3 nucleotides: TGTGCCAGCAGCGTGCGTGTTAACTATGGCTACGCCTTC. This codes for CASSVRVNYGYAF.